This T cell receptor beta chain originates from a study of cytomegalovirus exposure and HLA in healthy donors. Primers: 60 Vbeta forward and 13 Jbeta reverse. TCRdb keeps only in-frame clones here, not all; method: immunoSEQ multiplex PCR. Here the sample spans around 170,000 clones, 80% to 85% being singletons. As concerns this clone: Its matching antigen is unknown.

Study results and limitations: Earlier analysis found most TCR beta V segments productive about 90% or about 30% of the time. It was in a later analysis that TCR association rates were seen to vary by HLA locus, highest for DRB1 and lowest for HLA-C.

In germline, CDR1 is MGHRA, CDR2 YSYEKL. The CDR3 runs to 14 residues. V lost 0 bases and J 3 bases, leaving 8 bases between the germline ends. Material for sequencing was PBMCs. The origin of this receptor is a boy aged 2 to 10 in good health and CMV-seronegative. This chain connects TRBV4-1 to TRBJ2-5; D possibly corresponds to TRBD1 (6 bases). The CDR3 loop is CASSQDEGEETQYF. The CDR3 DNA reads TGCGCCAGCAGCCAAGATGAGGGGGAAGAGACCCAGTACTTC.